The 19 T cell receptor beta chains in this list originate from one sample, sequenced in a study of blood T cell repertoires in COVID-19. Clones were sequenced by immunoSEQ multiplex PCR, and TCRdb holds only the in-frame ones, with some missing. The sample has around 250,000 clones, 85% to 90% seen once; the top ten hold 0.85% to 0.9%. The sequenced sample was PBMCs or T cells enriched from blood (not recorded which). The source of these receptors is a man aged 50 to 59 who had been exposed to COVID-19.

V usage is TRBV19 and J usage is TRBJ1-4; D is possibly TRBD1 (5 bases). The germline V gene encodes CDR1 LNHDA and CDR2 SQIVND (reference sequence). The V and J ends lost 4 bases and 8 bases respectively, with 11 bases between them. The CDR3 is made up of 13 amino acids. DNA of the CDR3: TGTGCCAGTAGTAGGGGGGTTCGGGAAAAACTGTTTTTT. Translated, it gives CASSRGVREKLFF.

The chain has TRBV2 and TRBJ1-2; 7 nucleotides match TRBD1. The CDR3 is 14 residues long. Germline V gene sequence: CDR1 SNHLY, CDR2 FYNNEI. The V and J ends lost 7 bases and 4 bases, in that order; junction bases with no gene match: 9. CDR3 amino acids: CASMDRTTTYGYTF. DNA of the CDR3: TGTGCCAGCATGGACAGGACGACTACCTATGGCTACACCTTC.

The chain couples TRBV7-9 to TRBJ2-7; unclear D gene. This CDR3 has 12 residues. CDR1 is SEHNR and CDR2 is FQNEAQ in the germline V gene (reference sequence). V lost 6 bases, J lost 6 bases, and 12 bases lay in between. The CDR3 sequence is CASSHTETEQYF. The CDR3 DNA reads as TGTGCCAGCAGTCATACAGAAACCGAGCAGTACTTC.

The chain joins TRBV5-1 to TRBJ1-5; D uncertain. There are 15 residues in the CDR3. Per germline, CDR1 SGHRS and CDR2 YFSETQ. Trimming removed 1 base from V and 2 bases from J, with 10 bases in between. The CDR3 DNA is TGCGCCAGCAGCTTGCTCGGGATGGGCAATCAGCCCCAGCATTTT. It encodes CASSLLGMGNQPQHF.

As to this clone: A junction boundary mismatches the germline segment, possibly from a read error. CDR3 loop: CSAEQNKNTEAFF. The DNA of the CDR3 is TGCAGCGCTGAACAGAATAAGAACACTGAAGCTTTCTTT. This chain uses TRBV29-1 with TRBJ1-1; D unresolved. The V gene's germline CDR1 is SQVTM and CDR2 ANQGSEA. This CDR3 has 13 amino acids.

The CDR3 loop is CASRPNRVHGYTF. Here the CDR3 DNA reads TGTGCCAGCAGGCCAAACAGGGTGCATGGCTACACCTTC. The V call is TRBV28, the J call TRBJ1-2, with D tentatively TRBD1 (6 bases). Trimming took off 6 bases at V and 6 bases at J, with 14 bases between the two ends. Germline values: CDR1 MDHEN, CDR2 SYDVKM. The CDR3 extends over 13 amino acids.

J is TRBJ1-1 and V is TRBV28; 11 bases are shared with TRBD1. Germline loops: CDR1 MDHEN, CDR2 SYDVKM. After removal of 4 bases from V and 4 bases from J, the junction contained 5 bases not matched to a gene. The CDR3 is 15 amino acids. The CDR3 sequence is CASSSPGTGGTEAFF. The CDR3 bases are TGTGCCAGCAGTTCTCCCGGGACAGGGGGCACTGAAGCTTTCTTT. Variable domain in full (rest from reference TRBV28 and TRBJ1-1): DVKVTQSSRYLVKRTGEKVFLECVQDMDHENMFWYRQDPGLGLRLIYFSYDVKMKEKGDIPEGYSVSREKKERFSLILESASTNQTSMYLCASSSPGTGGTEAFFGQGTRLTVV.

The chain recombines TRBV19 with TRBJ2-1; D is unresolved. CDR3 length: 13 amino acids. The V gene lost 7 bases and the J gene lost 6 bases, with 13 bases spanning the gap. Per the germline V gene, CDR1 is LNHDA and CDR2 is SQIVND (reference sequence). As DNA, the CDR3 is TGTGCCAGTACTTCAGTTTCCCTCAATGAGCAGTTCTTC. Residues: CASTSVSLNEQFF.

The chain uses TRBV30 and TRBJ2-5; 7 bases match TRBD2. V was pared by 2 bases and J by 4 bases, with 1 base of the junction left unmatched. This CDR3 is 12 amino acids long. Germline assignment: CDR1 GTSNPN and CDR2 SVGIG (reference sequence). This CDR3 is CAWSPSGETQYF. CDR3 DNA sequence: TGTGCCTGGAGTCCTAGCGGAGAGACCCAGTACTTC.

This clone was found once. This chain joins TRBV27 and TRBJ2-1, with D hard to call. Deletions cut 1 base from V and 3 bases from J, with 16 bases between. This CDR3 is 17 amino acids long. Germline V gene data show CDR1 as MNHEY and CDR2 as SMNVEV (reference sequence). The CDR3 here is CASSLFGSRVSYNEQFF. CDR3 DNA sequence: TGTGCCAGCAGTTTATTCGGTTCCCGGGTAAGCTACAATGAGCAGTTCTTC.

This chain links TRBV10-3 with TRBJ2-5, with 12 positions matching TRBD2. This CDR3 is built from 15 residues. V was pared by 5 bases and J by 5 bases, with 6 bases of the junction left unmatched. Germline V gene data show CDR1 as ENHRY and CDR2 as SYGVKD. The CDR3 nucleotides are TGTGCCATCAGTACGACTAGCGGGAGAGGGGAGACCCAGTACTTC. Protein product: CAISTTSGRGETQYF.

V gene TRBV28 combines with J gene TRBJ2-6, with TRBD1 as a possible D gene (6 bases). V lost 2 bases and J 0 bases, leaving 14 bases between the germline ends. The germline V gene has CDR1 MDHEN and CDR2 SYDVKM. This CDR3 spans 18 amino acids. The CDR3 DNA sequence: TGTGCCAGCAGTTTACTGACAGGATTCTTCTCTGGGGCCAACGTCCTGACTTTC. This translates into CASSLLTGFFSGANVLTF.

The V and J genes are TRBV7-6 and TRBJ2-1, with TRBD2 matching 9 bases. J gave up 6 bases and V 5 bases, and 8 bases lay outside the gene matches. The CDR3 covers 15 residues. Germline CDR1 reads SGHVS; CDR2 reads FNYEAQ. The DNA of the CDR3 is TGTGCCAGCAGCATCCGACTAGCGGACCGCAATGAGCAGTTCTTC. It is translated as CASSIRLADRNEQFF.

The chain joins TRBV7-9 to TRBJ1-3; D not certain. The CDR3 consists of 15 residues. V lost 5 bases, J lost 0 bases, and 11 bases lay in between. Germline V gene lookup returns CDR1 SEHNR and CDR2 FQNEAQ (reference sequence). The chain's CDR3 is CASSDANYSGNTIYF. The CDR3 DNA sequence: TGTGCCAGCAGCGATGCGAATTACTCTGGAAACACCATATATTTT. Full variable domain (rest looked up from reference TRBV7-9 and TRBJ1-3): DTGVSQNPRHKITKRGQNVTFRCDPISEHNRLYWYRQTLGQGPEFLTYFQNEAQLEKSRLLSDRFSAERPKGSFSTLEIQRTEQGDSAMYLCASSDANYSGNTIYFGEGSWLTVV.

In the case of this clone: At one end, the junction sequence differs from germline, possibly due to a read error. The chain combines TRBV7-7 with TRBJ1-1; TRBD1 aligns across 11 bases. The CDR3 covers 15 residues. Germline CDR1 reads SSHAT; CDR2 reads FNYEAQ (reference sequence). CDR3 region: CASSPGQGAVTEAFF. The CDR3 DNA reads as TGTGCTAGCAGTCCAGGACAGGGGGCAGTCACTGAAGCTTTCTTT. The complete variable domain, with remaining parts taken from reference TRBV7-7 and TRBJ1-1, reads GAGVSQSPRYKVTKRGQDVTLRCDPISSHATLYWYQQALGQGPEFLTYFNYEAQPDKSGLPSDRFSAERPEGSISTLTIQRTEQRDSAMYRCASSPGQGAVTEAFFGQGTRLTVV.

The CDR3 DNA reads as TGCGCCAGCAGCACCGGGGATCGGAGTCAGCCCCAGCATTTT. It translates to CASSTGDRSQPQHF. This sequence joins TRBV5-1 and TRBJ1-5; no clear D. CDR1 and CDR2 from the germline V gene are SGHRS and YFSETQ. The V end was cut by 4 bases, the J end by 6 bases, with 14 bases between. The CDR3 has 14 residues.

This sequence joins TRBV19 and TRBJ1-2; possibly TRBD1 for D (5 bases). This CDR3 is 14 amino acids long. The ends were cut back, 5 bases at V and 4 bases at J, with 14 bases in the middle. Germline V gene sequence: CDR1 LNHDA, CDR2 SQIVND (reference sequence). The CDR3, as DNA: TGTGCCAGTAGTCGGGGCAGGGAGGGCTATGGCTACACCTTC. The encoded protein is CASSRGREGYGYTF.

The V gene is TRBV27, the J gene TRBJ2-2; 10 bases map to TRBD1. V lost 5 bases and J lost 5; bases outside the gene matches: 5. This CDR3 comprises 15 residues. The germline gives CDR1 MNHEY, CDR2 SMNVEV (reference sequence). DNA for the CDR3: TGTGCCAGCAGTCCCGACAGGGGGCGGACCGGGGAGCTGTTTTTT. Translation gives CASSPDRGRTGELFF.

The chain links TRBV21-1 to TRBJ1-1; the table's D call TRBD1 went unverified against the DNA. TRBV21-1 is reported as a pseudogene. The CDR3 has 16 amino acids. CDR3 sequence (DNA): TGTGCCAGCAGCAAAGTGGGGGACAGGGTGGGACCTGAAGCTTTCTTT. It yields the protein CASSKVGDRVGPEAFF.